The clone carrying this T cell receptor beta chain was recorded many times. TCRdb reprocessed the 5' RACE reads via MiXCR and lists one record per CDR3 protein. The table has about 56,000 distinct CDR3 sequences, about 8% seen once; the top ten hold over 12%. The source of the sample is a study of spatial heterogeneity in lung cancer. Study-level information: Sequences of the beta chain were consistently detected in greater numbers than alpha-chain sequences.

Documented time point: sample taken at primary tumor resection. Material for sequencing was whole RNA from tumor, nontumor lung or frozen PBMC, left unsorted. This CDR3 is 14 amino acids long. Germline V gives CDR1 KGHDR, CDR2 SFDVKD. Between the trimmed V and J ends, which lost 5 bases and 1 base, there was a span of 5 bases. The source material was PBMCs, sampled at surgery. The sequence was collected from a female donor with early-stage non-small cell lung cancer. The chain uses TRBV24-1 and TRBJ2-6; D call uncertain. CDR3: CATSGASGANVLTF. The DNA of the CDR3 is TGTGCCACCAGTGGGGCTTCTGGGGCCAACGTCCTGACTTTC.